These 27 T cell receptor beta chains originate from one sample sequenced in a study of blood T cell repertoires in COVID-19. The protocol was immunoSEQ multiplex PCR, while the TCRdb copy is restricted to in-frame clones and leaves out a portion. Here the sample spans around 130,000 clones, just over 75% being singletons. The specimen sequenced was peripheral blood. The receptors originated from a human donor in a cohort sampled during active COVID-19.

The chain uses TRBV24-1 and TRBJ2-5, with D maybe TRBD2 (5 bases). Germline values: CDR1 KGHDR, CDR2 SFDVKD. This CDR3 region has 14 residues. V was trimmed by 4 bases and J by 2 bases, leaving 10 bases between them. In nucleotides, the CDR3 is TGTGCCACCAGTGACAAGGACTGGCAAGAGACCCAGTACTTC. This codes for CATSDKDWQETQYF.

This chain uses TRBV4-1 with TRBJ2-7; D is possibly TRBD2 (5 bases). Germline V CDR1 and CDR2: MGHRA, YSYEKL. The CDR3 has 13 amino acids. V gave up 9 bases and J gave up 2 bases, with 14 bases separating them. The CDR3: CASGDKGAYEQYF. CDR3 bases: TGCGCCAGTGGAGACAAGGGAGCCTACGAGCAGTACTTC.

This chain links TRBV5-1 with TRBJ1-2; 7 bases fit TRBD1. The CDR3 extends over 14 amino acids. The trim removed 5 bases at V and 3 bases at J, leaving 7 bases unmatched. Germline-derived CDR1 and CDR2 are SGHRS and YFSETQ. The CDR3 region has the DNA TGCGCCAGCAGGGGGGACAGCAGTTACTATGGCTACACCTTC. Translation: CASRGDSSYYGYTF.

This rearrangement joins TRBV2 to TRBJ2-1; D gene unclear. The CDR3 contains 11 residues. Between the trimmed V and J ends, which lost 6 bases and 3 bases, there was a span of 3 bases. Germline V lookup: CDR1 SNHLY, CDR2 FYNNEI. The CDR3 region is CASSYYNEQFF. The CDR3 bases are TGTGCCAGCAGCTACTACAATGAGCAGTTCTTC.

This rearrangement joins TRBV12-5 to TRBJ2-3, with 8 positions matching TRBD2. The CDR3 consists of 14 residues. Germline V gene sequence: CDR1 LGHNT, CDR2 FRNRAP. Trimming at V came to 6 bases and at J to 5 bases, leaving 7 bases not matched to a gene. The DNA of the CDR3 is TGTGCTAGTGGGATAGCGGGGTGGGGAGATACGCAGTATTTT. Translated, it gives CASGIAGWGDTQYF.

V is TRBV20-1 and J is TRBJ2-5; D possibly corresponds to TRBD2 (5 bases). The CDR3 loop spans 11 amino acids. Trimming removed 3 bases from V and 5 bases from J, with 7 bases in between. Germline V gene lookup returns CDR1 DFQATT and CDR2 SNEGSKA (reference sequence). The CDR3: CSASGEETQYF. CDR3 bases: TGCAGTGCTAGCGGGGAGGAGACCCAGTACTTC.

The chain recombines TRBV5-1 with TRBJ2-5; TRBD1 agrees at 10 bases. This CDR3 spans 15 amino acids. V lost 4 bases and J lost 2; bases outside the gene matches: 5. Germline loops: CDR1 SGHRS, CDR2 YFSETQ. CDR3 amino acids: CASSQPGQGQETQYF. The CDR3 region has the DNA TGCGCCAGCAGCCAACCGGGACAGGGGCAAGAGACCCAGTACTTC.

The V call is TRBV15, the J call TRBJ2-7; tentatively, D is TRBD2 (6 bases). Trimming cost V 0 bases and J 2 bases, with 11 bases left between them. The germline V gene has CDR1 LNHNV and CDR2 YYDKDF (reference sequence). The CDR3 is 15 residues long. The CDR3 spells CATSRDFSGAYEQYF. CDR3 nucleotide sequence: TGTGCCACCAGCAGAGATTTTAGCGGAGCCTACGAGCAGTACTTC.

The CDR3 bases are TGTGCCAGCACCAACGCAGGGGGGTTCACTGAAGCTTTCTTT. Protein sequence: CASTNAGGFTEAFF. The chain combines TRBV6-5 with TRBJ1-1; TRBD1 matches 7 bases. CDR1 and CDR2 (germline): MNHEY, SVGAGI. The CDR3 covers 14 residues. Trimming removed 7 bases from V and 4 bases from J; junction bases left unmatched: 9.

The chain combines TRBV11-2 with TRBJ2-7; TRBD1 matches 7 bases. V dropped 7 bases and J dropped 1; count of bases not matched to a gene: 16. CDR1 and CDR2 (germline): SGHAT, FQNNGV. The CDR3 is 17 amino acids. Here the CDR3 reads CASNSMGIGTASYEQYF. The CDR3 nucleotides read TGTGCCAGCAACTCCATGGGGATTGGGACAGCTTCCTACGAGCAGTACTTC.

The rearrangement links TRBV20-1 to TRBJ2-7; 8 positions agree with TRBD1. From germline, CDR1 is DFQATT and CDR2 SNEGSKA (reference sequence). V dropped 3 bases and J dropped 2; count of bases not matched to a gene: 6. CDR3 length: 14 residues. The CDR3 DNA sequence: TGCAGTGCTAGTAAAACAGGGGGTCCCTACGAGCAGTACTTC. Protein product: CSASKTGGPYEQYF.

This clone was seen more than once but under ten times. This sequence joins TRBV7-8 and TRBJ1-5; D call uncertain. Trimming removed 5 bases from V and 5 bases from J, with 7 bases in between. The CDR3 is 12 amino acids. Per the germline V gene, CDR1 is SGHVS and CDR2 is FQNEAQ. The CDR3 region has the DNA TGTGCCAGCAGCCCATCAGATCAGCCCCAGCATTTT. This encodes CASSPSDQPQHF.

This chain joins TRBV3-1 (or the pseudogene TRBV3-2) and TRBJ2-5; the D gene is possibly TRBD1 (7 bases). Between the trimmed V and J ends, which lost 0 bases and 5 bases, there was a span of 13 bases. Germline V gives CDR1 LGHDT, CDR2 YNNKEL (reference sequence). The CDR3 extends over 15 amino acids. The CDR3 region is CASSQEGGAGETQYF. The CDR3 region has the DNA TGTGCCAGCAGCCAAGAAGGGGGCGCGGGGGAGACCCAGTACTTC.

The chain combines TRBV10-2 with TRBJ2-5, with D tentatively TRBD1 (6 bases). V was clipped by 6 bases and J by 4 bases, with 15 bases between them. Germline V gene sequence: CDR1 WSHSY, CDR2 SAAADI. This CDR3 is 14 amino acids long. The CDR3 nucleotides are TGCGCCAGCAGCCAGTCGGGACACGGAGAGACCCAGTACTTC. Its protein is CASSQSGHGETQYF.

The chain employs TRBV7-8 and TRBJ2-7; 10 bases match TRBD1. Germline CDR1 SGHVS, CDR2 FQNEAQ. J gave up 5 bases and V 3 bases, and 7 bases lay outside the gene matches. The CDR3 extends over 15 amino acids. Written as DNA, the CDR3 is TGTGCCAGCAGCTTTCCGACAGGGGGCCCCCACGAGCAGTACTTC. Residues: CASSFPTGGPHEQYF.

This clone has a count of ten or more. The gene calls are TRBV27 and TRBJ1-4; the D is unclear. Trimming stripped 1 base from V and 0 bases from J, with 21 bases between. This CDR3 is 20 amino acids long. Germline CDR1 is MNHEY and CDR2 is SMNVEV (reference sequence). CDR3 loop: CASSLWRPGQGGATNEKLFF. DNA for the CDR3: TGTGCCAGCAGTTTATGGAGGCCAGGCCAAGGTGGTGCAACTAATGAAAAACTGTTTTTT.

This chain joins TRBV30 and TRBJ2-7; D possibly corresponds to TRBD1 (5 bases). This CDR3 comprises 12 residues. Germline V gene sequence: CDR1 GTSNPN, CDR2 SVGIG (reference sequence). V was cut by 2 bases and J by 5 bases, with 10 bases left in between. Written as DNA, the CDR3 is TGTGCCTGGAGTCCAGGGTCACACGAGCAGTACTTC. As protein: CAWSPGSHEQYF. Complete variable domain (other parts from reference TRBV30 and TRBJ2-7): SQTIHQWPATLVQPVGSPLSLECTVEGTSNPNLYWYRQAAGRGLQLLFYSVGIGQISSEVPQNLSASRPQDRQFILSSKKLLLSDSGFYLCAWSPGSHEQYFGPGTRLTVT.

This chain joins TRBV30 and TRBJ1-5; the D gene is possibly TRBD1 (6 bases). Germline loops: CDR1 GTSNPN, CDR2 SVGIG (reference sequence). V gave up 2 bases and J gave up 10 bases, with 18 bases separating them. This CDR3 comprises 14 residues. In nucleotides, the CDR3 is TGTGCCTGGAGTAAAGGGGGTACAGGAGAACCCCAGCATTTT. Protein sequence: CAWSKGGTGEPQHF.

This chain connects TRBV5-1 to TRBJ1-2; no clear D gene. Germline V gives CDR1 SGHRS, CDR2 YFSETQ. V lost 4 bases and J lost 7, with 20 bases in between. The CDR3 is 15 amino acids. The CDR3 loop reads CASSPDLSGLGGYTF. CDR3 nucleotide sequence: TGCGCCAGCAGCCCCGACCTTAGCGGATTAGGTGGCTACACCTTC.

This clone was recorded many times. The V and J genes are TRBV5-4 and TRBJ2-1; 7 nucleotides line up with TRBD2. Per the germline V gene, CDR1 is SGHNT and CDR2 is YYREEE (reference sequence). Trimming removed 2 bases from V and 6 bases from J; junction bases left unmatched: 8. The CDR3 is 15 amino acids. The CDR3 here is CASSFPQRGLNEQFF. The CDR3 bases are TGTGCCAGCAGCTTTCCCCAGCGGGGACTCAATGAGCAGTTCTTC.

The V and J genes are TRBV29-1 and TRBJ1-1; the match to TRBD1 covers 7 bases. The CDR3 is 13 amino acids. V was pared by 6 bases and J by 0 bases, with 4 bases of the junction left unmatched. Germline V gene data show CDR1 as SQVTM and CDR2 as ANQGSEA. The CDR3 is CSVTGQMNTEAFF. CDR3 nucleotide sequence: TGCAGCGTGACGGGACAGATGAACACTGAAGCTTTCTTT.

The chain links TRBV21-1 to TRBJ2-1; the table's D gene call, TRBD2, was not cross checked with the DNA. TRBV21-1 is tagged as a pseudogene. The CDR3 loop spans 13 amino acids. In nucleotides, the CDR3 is TGTGCCAGCAGCAAAGAGTGGCGGAATGAGCAGTTCTTC. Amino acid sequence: CASSKEWRNEQFF.

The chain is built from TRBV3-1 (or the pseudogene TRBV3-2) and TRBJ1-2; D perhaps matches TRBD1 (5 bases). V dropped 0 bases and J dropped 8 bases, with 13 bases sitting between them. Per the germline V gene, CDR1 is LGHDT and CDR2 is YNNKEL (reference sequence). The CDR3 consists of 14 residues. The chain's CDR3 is CASSQDEAWGGYTF. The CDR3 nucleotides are TGTGCCAGCAGCCAAGATGAGGCGTGGGGCGGCTACACCTTC.

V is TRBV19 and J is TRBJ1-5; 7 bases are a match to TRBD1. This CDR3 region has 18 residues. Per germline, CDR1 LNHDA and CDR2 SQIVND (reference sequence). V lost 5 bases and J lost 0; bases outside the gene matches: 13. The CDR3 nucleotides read TGTGCCAGTAGTTCGGGGACAGACCCCGCTTATAGCAATCAGCCCCAGCATTTT. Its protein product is CASSSGTDPAYSNQPQHF.

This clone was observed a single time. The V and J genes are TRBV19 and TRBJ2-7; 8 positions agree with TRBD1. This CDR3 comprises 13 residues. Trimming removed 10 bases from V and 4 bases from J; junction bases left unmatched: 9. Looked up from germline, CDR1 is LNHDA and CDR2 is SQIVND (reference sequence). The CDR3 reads CATGPQGAYEQYF. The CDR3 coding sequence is TGTGCCACCGGGCCGCAGGGGGCATACGAGCAGTACTTC.

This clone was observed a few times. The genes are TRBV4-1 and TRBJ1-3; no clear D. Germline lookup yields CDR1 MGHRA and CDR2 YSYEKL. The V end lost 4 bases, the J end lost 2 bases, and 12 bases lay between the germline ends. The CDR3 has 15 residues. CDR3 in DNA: TGCGCCAGCAGCCCCCAATACAATCCTGGAAACACCATATATTTT. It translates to CASSPQYNPGNTIYF.

The CDR3, as DNA: TGTGCCAGCAGTCATCAGGGGCCCGATACGCAGTATTTT. Translation gives CASSHQGPDTQYF. The rearrangement joins TRBV27 to TRBJ2-3, with TRBD1 as a possible D gene (6 bases). The CDR3 has 13 amino acids. Germline V gene lookup returns CDR1 MNHEY and CDR2 SMNVEV (reference sequence). V lost 5 bases to trimming and J lost 6 bases, with 12 bases between them.